Listed below are T cell receptor beta chains from one sample, sequenced in a study of blood T cell repertoires in COVID-19. TCRdb's table, derived via immunoSEQ multiplex PCR, lists solely in-frame clones and lacks some. The repertoire holds roughly 250,000 clones, with about 83% as singletons. Sequencing was performed on peripheral blood. These receptors all come from a man aged 45 to 65 with acute or convalescent COVID-19. Each CDR3 is given without its conserved first and last residue. Only some rows state a clone size, as once, few, many or a class for expanded clones.

CDR3 protein: ASSFGSSYNSPLH
clone size: NA
J gene: TRBJ1-6
V gene: TRBV6-5

CDR3 protein: ASSESPAGREKLF
clone size: NA
J gene: TRBJ1-4
V gene: TRBV6-1

CDR3 protein: ASSLSRENTEAF
clone size: NA
J gene: TRBJ1-1
V gene: TRBV7-3

CDR3 protein: ASSQAGFVYNEQF
clone size: NA
J gene: TRBJ2-1
V gene: TRBV3-1/TRBV3-2

CDR3 protein: ASSLGTAIMRTEAF
clone size: NA
J gene: TRBJ1-1
V gene: TRBV5-1

CDR3 protein: ASSLALGGQSYEQY
clone size: NA
J gene: TRBJ2-7
V gene: TRBV7-2

CDR3 protein: ASSLGEAGVSYEQY
clone size: NA
J gene: TRBJ2-7
V gene: TRBV7-2

CDR3 protein: ASSGGLANNEQF
clone size: NA
J gene: TRBJ2-1
V gene: TRBV5-1

CDR3 protein: SVQREYFQETQY
clone size: NA
J gene: TRBJ2-5
V gene: TRBV29-1

CDR3 protein: ASSFGQELNTEAF
clone size: NA
J gene: TRBJ1-1
V gene: TRBV5-4

CDR3 protein: ASSRRASTFADTQY
clone size: NA
J gene: TRBJ2-3
V gene: TRBV4-1

CDR3 protein: ASSPEQGRF
clone size: NA
J gene: TRBJ2-1
V gene: TRBV2

CDR3 protein: ASILTSGGYNEQF
clone size: NA
J gene: TRBJ2-1
V gene: TRBV7-9

CDR3 protein: ASSATRLYEQY
clone size: NA
J gene: TRBJ2-7
V gene: TRBV7-2

CDR3 protein: ASSLYYEQY
clone size: NA
J gene: TRBJ2-7
V gene: TRBV28

CDR3 protein: ASSLSVANTEAF
clone size: NA
J gene: TRBJ1-1
V gene: TRBV7-3

CDR3 protein: ASSIRSGANVLT
clone size: NA
J gene: TRBJ2-6
V gene: TRBV7-9

CDR3 protein: ASSLGPLAGGEQY
clone size: NA
J gene: TRBJ2-7
V gene: TRBV5-1

CDR3 protein: ASRVDRYTTLQYNSPLH
clone size: NA
J gene: TRBJ1-6
V gene: TRBV2

CDR3 protein: SAALHYEQY
clone size: few
J gene: TRBJ2-7
V gene: TRBV20-1

CDR3 protein: SAEGPGVHEQF
clone size: NA
J gene: TRBJ2-1
V gene: TRBV29-1

CDR3 protein: ASSRVYNEQF
clone size: NA
J gene: TRBJ2-1
V gene: TRBV6-5

CDR3 protein: ASSFSGSYEQY
clone size: NA
J gene: TRBJ2-7
V gene: TRBV6-6

CDR3 protein: ASSSLQGADEKLF
clone size: NA
J gene: TRBJ1-4
V gene: TRBV3-1/TRBV3-2

CDR3 protein: ASSLSGRPGSTDTQY
clone size: NA
J gene: TRBJ2-3
V gene: TRBV27

CDR3 protein: ASSQETSGGSLGIQY
clone size: NA
J gene: TRBJ2-4
V gene: TRBV3-1/TRBV3-2

CDR3 protein: ASTQDTSFYGYT
clone size: NA
J gene: TRBJ1-2
V gene: TRBV6-5

CDR3 protein: ASSLTGRGELF
clone size: NA
J gene: TRBJ2-2
V gene: TRBV27

CDR3 protein: ASSLHSGSIYEQY
clone size: NA
J gene: TRBJ2-7
V gene: TRBV27

CDR3 protein: ASSFFLKGELARSGNTIY
clone size: NA
J gene: TRBJ1-3
V gene: TRBV7-6

CDR3 protein: ASSFPRGGETQY
clone size: NA
J gene: TRBJ2-5
V gene: TRBV5-6

CDR3 protein: ASSQVGGQTEAF
clone size: NA
J gene: TRBJ1-1
V gene: TRBV3-1/TRBV3-2

CDR3 protein: ASSPGTGDYYEQY
clone size: NA
J gene: TRBJ2-7
V gene: TRBV18

CDR3 protein: AWSGGPGYGYT
clone size: NA
J gene: TRBJ1-2
V gene: TRBV30

CDR3 protein: ASSEGDRVIFYEQY
clone size: few
J gene: TRBJ2-7
V gene: TRBV6-1

CDR3 protein: ASSFTKGAGSF
clone size: NA
J gene: TRBJ1-1
V gene: TRBV5-1

CDR3 protein: ASSTGVAGELF
clone size: NA
J gene: TRBJ2-2
V gene: TRBV27

CDR3 protein: ASSFGGTYEQY
clone size: NA
J gene: TRBJ2-7
V gene: TRBV5-6

CDR3 protein: ASSPDRGRPEKLF
clone size: few
J gene: TRBJ1-4
V gene: TRBV7-2

CDR3 protein: ASSLWGLEAF
clone size: NA
J gene: TRBJ1-1
V gene: TRBV28

CDR3 protein: ASSLTSGGASDTQY
clone size: NA
J gene: TRBJ2-3
V gene: TRBV6-2/TRBV6-3

CDR3 protein: ASSPPGTSSGNEQF
clone size: NA
J gene: TRBJ2-1
V gene: TRBV11-3

CDR3 protein: ASQGRGSSEQY
clone size: NA
J gene: TRBJ2-7
V gene: TRBV24-1

CDR3 protein: ASSRPTPIASFPERNEQY
clone size: NA
J gene: TRBJ2-7
V gene: TRBV21-1

CDR3 protein: ATSDTGQGGNGYT
clone size: few
J gene: TRBJ1-2
V gene: TRBV24-1

CDR3 protein: ASSTPGQKATDTQY
clone size: NA
J gene: TRBJ2-3
V gene: TRBV5-1

CDR3 protein: ASSLAQGPGYGYT
clone size: NA
J gene: TRBJ1-2
V gene: TRBV11-2

CDR3 protein: ASFGAGRNTQY
clone size: NA
J gene: TRBJ2-3
V gene: TRBV6-5

CDR3 protein: ASSVQGLYEQY
clone size: NA
J gene: TRBJ2-7
V gene: TRBV5-1

CDR3 protein: ASSLQGNTIY
clone size: NA
J gene: TRBJ1-3
V gene: TRBV28

CDR3 protein: ASSPDTAKYGYT
clone size: NA
J gene: TRBJ1-2
V gene: TRBV18

CDR3 protein: ASSFGDRVPGELF
clone size: NA
J gene: TRBJ2-2
V gene: TRBV28

CDR3 protein: ASSYLLGQDPSYEQY
clone size: few
J gene: TRBJ2-7
V gene: TRBV28

CDR3 protein: ASSGPQEGQY
clone size: NA
J gene: TRBJ2-5
V gene: TRBV18

CDR3 protein: ASSIRGQGSYEQY
clone size: NA
J gene: TRBJ2-7
V gene: TRBV19

CDR3 protein: ASSKFETGLSGTPTPDTQY
clone size: NA
J gene: TRBJ2-3
V gene: TRBV21-1

CDR3 protein: ASSQDWTGTGNTIY
clone size: few
J gene: TRBJ1-3
V gene: TRBV4-2

CDR3 protein: ASSKESKTSLDPGSYNEQF
clone size: NA
J gene: TRBJ2-1
V gene: TRBV21-1

CDR3 protein: ASSPRPGQGGYSNQPQH
clone size: NA
J gene: TRBJ1-5
V gene: TRBV6-6